The T cell receptor (beta chain) described here comes from a study of T-cell reconstitution after alpha-beta-depleted transplantation in children. This clonotype came up many times. Unique molecular identifiers were built into the TCRbeta library. One entry per CDR3 protein, called by TCRdb with MiXCR from the PCR reads. The sample lists about 600,000 distinct CDR3 sequences; over 9.5% were seen once. V lost 1 base to trimming and J lost 7 bases; unmatched junction nucleotides: 5. Looked up from germline, CDR1 is SGHAT and CDR2 is FQDESV (reference sequence). The CDR3 has 15 amino acids. The J gene is TRBJ2-1, the V gene TRBV11-1, with 9 positions matching TRBD2. The source was PBMCs from the stem cell graft donor, collected from the stem cell graft. This TCR derives from a human donor who donated a stem cell graft to a child with acute myeloid leukemia. The CDR3 region is CASSLGASGKNEQFF. The CDR3 DNA reads TGTGCCAGCAGCTTAGGGGCTAGCGGGAAAAATGAGCAGTTCTTC.